This entry features one T cell receptor beta chain sequence. Its antigen is unknown. Using immunoSEQ multiplex PCR, the repertoire was profiled, and TCRdb retains in-frame clones only, with some absent. The data hold around 60,000 clones, with roughly 80% observed a single time. From germline, CDR1 is LGHNA and CDR2 YNFKEQ. The V gene lost 3 bases and the J gene lost 1 base, with 12 bases spanning the gap. The CDR3 runs 15 residues. These data originate in a study of OX40 agonist ivuxolimab in advanced cancers. Study-wide findings and caveats: Clonal expansion was seen in CD4+ and CD8+ blood T cells by week 6 at 0.1 to 3.0 mg/kg. Relative to CD4+ cells, CD8+ T cells on average had more expanded clones.

Prior autoimmune disease or systemic immunosuppression barred patients. Blood was sampled at baseline, cycle 4 day 1, and cycle 7 day 1. The rearrangement joins TRBV4-2 to TRBJ2-5; D is ambiguous. The source of this sequence is an adult with an advanced solid tumor such as melanoma, head and neck, liver or kidney cancer. Sequenced material: CD4+ or CD8+ T cells sorted from blood, taken in a trial of the OX40 agonist ivuxolimab. The CDR3 DNA follows: TGTGCCAGCAGCCATCAAAGGGTACTCCAAGAGACCCAGTACTTC. Its translation: CASSHQRVLQETQYF.